This TCR beta chain originates from a study of cytomegalovirus exposure and HLA in healthy donors. Researchers ran the PCR with 60 Vbeta and 13 Jbeta primers. TCRdb's table, derived via immunoSEQ multiplex PCR, lists solely in-frame clones and lacks some. The sample shows approximately 100,000 clones, approximately 80% of them seen only once. This CDR3 contains 17 residues. Looked up from germline, CDR1 is SGHRS and CDR2 is YFSETQ. Unmatched junction bases numbered 14, after V lost 5 bases and J lost 3 bases. The receptor was isolated from a man aged 55 to 69 in good health and CMV-seropositive. This rearrangement joins TRBV5-1 to TRBJ1-2; 9 bases are a match to TRBD1. Specimen: PBMCs. CDR3 loop: CASRLNPGQGPHYGYTF. The CDR3 DNA follows: TGCGCCAGCAGACTAAACCCGGGACAGGGACCTCACTATGGCTACACCTTC.